This T cell receptor (beta chain) is from a study of blood T cells in healthy people across ages. General study findings and limits: What prevented conclusive comparison of naive and antigen-experienced cells was that PBMCs were unsorted.

Comments on this clonotype: Its target is unknown.

Sample-barcoded 5' priming and a J-beta primer mix drove a second PCR of about 6 to 12 cycles. TCRdb re-called the 5' RACE reads with MiXCR, one entry per CDR3 protein. The data hold just under 550,000 distinct CDR3 sequences, with more than 20% observed a single time. Per the germline V gene, CDR1 is SGHAT and CDR2 is FQNNGV. The CDR3 contains 12 residues. The V and J ends lost 8 bases and 3 bases respectively, with 10 bases between them. The same specimen was also included in a second study, on T cells of mothers and their children. That report notes: Donation involved a few healthy Caucasian mothers and the six children that they had. The search for persistent microchimeric T cell clones detected none.

The chain joins TRBV11-2 to TRBJ1-1; D is perhaps TRBD1 (5 bases). The sequenced material came from blood. This TCR derives from a boy aged 5-17 years in good health. CDR3 DNA sequence: TGTGCCAGCGGAGGGGTGTACACTGAAGCTTTCTTT. Its translation is CASGGVYTEAFF.